The next 14 T cell receptor beta chains were all read from a single sample in a study of blood T cell repertoires in COVID-19. Profiled with immunoSEQ multiplex PCR; TCRdb holds only in-frame clones, not every one. The sample carries around 99,000 clones, almost 85% recorded once. Source material: peripheral blood. The source is a human donor in a cohort sampled during active COVID-19.

This chain links TRBV7-2 with TRBJ1-2, with 9 bases identical to TRBD1. Germline CDR1 is SGHTA and CDR2 is FQGNSA. The V gene end was trimmed by 0 bases and the J gene end by 7 bases; junction bases not matched to a gene: 9. This CDR3 is 16 amino acids long. The CDR3 loop is CASSLARDRVGGGYTF. In nucleotides, the CDR3 is TGTGCCAGCAGCTTAGCCCGGGACAGGGTCGGTGGTGGCTACACCTTC.

The table lists this clone with a few counts. V usage is TRBV2 and J usage is TRBJ2-7, with 9 nucleotides matching TRBD2. The ends lost 2 bases at V and 12 bases at J; junction bases unmatched: 2. The CDR3 extends over 11 amino acids. Germline V gives CDR1 SNHLY, CDR2 FYNNEI. The chain's CDR3 is CASSELSGGYF. DNA for the CDR3: TGTGCCAGCAGTGAACTTAGCGGGGGGTACTTC.

With regard to this clone: Other DNA sequences from this sample encode an identical CDR3 as well. The chain couples TRBV6-5 to TRBJ2-2, with TRBD1 as a possible D gene (6 bases). Germline V gene data show CDR1 as MNHEY and CDR2 as SVGAGI. V lost 6 bases, J lost 4 bases, and 15 bases lay in between. The CDR3 contains 15 residues. The CDR3: CASRQDRGFTGELFF. CDR3 bases: TGTGCCAGCAGACAAGATAGGGGGTTCACCGGGGAGCTGTTTTTT.

CDR3 sequence reads: CASSPPGQNYGYTF. The CDR3 DNA sequence: TGTGCCAGTAGTCCTCCGGGACAGAACTATGGCTACACCTTC. The rearrangement links TRBV19 to TRBJ1-2; 7 bases are shared with TRBD1. Germline V gene lookup returns CDR1 LNHDA and CDR2 SQIVND (reference sequence). V lost 5 bases to trimming and J lost 2 bases; unmatched junction nucleotides: 5. CDR3 size: 14 residues.

The chain carries TRBV5-1 and TRBJ2-1; 11 bases fit TRBD2. This CDR3 contains 15 residues. V shed 0 bases and J 8 bases; nucleotides not matched to a gene: 4. Per germline, CDR1 SGHRS and CDR2 YFSETQ. The CDR3, as DNA: TGCGCCAGCAGCTTGGTGCTAGCGGGAGGCGATGAGCAGTTCTTC. This sequence encodes CASSLVLAGGDEQFF.

V usage is TRBV9 and J usage is TRBJ1-4; 8 bases agree with TRBD1. The CDR3 totals 15 residues. Germline V CDR1 and CDR2: SGDLS, YYNGEE. V was pared by 4 bases and J by 2 bases, with 4 bases of the junction left unmatched. The chain's CDR3 is CASSPRQGTNEKLFF. DNA of the CDR3: TGTGCCAGCAGCCCGCGACAGGGGACTAATGAAAAACTGTTTTTT.

This clone came up once. The chain has TRBV3-1 (or the pseudogene TRBV3-2) and TRBJ1-3; no clear D gene. V lost 1 base to trimming and J lost 1 base, with 5 bases between them. The CDR3 totals 14 residues. CDR1 and CDR2 from the germline V gene are LGHDT and YNNKEL (reference sequence). This chain's CDR3 is CASSQGGSGNTIYF. Written as DNA, the CDR3 is TGTGCCAGCAGCCAAGGAGGGTCTGGAAACACCATATATTTT.

The V and J genes are TRBV4-1 and TRBJ2-1; 14 bases are shared with TRBD2. Looked up from germline, CDR1 is MGHRA and CDR2 is YSYEKL. This CDR3 spans 17 amino acids. With V trimmed by 1 base and J by 10 bases, 9 bases remained unmatched. CDR3 nucleotide sequence: TGCGCCAGCAGCCAAGGATCGGGGACTAGCGGGAGTTGGGAGCAGTTCTTC. Its protein product is CASSQGSGTSGSWEQFF.

V usage is TRBV4-3 and J usage is TRBJ1-2; D possibly corresponds to TRBD1 (6 bases). Germline CDR1 is LGHNA and CDR2 is YSLEER. The CDR3 runs 14 residues. V lost 2 bases to trimming and J lost 0 bases, with 7 bases between them. The chain's CDR3 is CASSQNRANYGYTF. The CDR3 nucleotides are TGCGCCAGCAGCCAAAACAGGGCTAACTATGGCTACACCTTC.

This clone was observed a single time. This chain connects TRBV10-3 to TRBJ2-7, with TRBD2 as a possible D gene (6 bases). This CDR3 is 13 amino acids long. Germline values: CDR1 ENHRY, CDR2 SYGVKD. Trimming took off 7 bases at V and 6 bases at J, with 16 bases between the two ends. CDR3 bases: TGTGCCATCAATCTAGCGCCCCGTGCCGAGCAGTACTTC. Residues: CAINLAPRAEQYF.

J is TRBJ2-3 and V is TRBV5-1, with 16 positions matching TRBD2. V was clipped by 4 bases and J by 4 bases; unmatched bases: 12. The CDR3 totals 19 residues. Per the germline V gene, CDR1 is SGHRS and CDR2 is YFSETQ. The CDR3 bases are TGCGCCAGCAGCCCGGCCGGGACTAGCGGGAGGGGTGGAGCAGATACGCAGTATTTT. Translation: CASSPAGTSGRGGADTQYF.

This chain joins TRBV7-2 and TRBJ2-1; maybe TRBD1 (6 bases). V was trimmed by 0 bases and J by 5 bases, leaving 8 bases between them. Germline CDR1 SGHTA, CDR2 FQGNSA. The CDR3 has 14 residues. CDR3 region: CASSLAGAHNEQFF. For the CDR3, the DNA is TGTGCCAGCAGCTTAGCGGGGGCGCACAATGAGCAGTTCTTC.

A single count supports this clone. This chain links TRBV7-2 with TRBJ2-4; possibly TRBD2 for D (5 bases). This CDR3 contains 15 residues. Germline V gene sequence: CDR1 SGHTA, CDR2 FQGNSA. Trimming cost V 5 bases and J 0 bases, with 11 bases left between them. The CDR3 here is CASSDGLVAKNIQYF. The CDR3 nucleotides are TGTGCCAGCAGCGACGGACTCGTAGCCAAAAACATTCAGTACTTC.

The chain carries TRBV9 and TRBJ2-1; 14 bases match TRBD2. CDR3 length: 14 amino acids. Germline CDR1 SGDLS, CDR2 YYNGEE. V shed 5 bases and J 9 bases; nucleotides not matched to a gene: 4. CDR3 residues: CASSEGLAGVEQFF. In DNA, the CDR3 is TGTGCCAGCAGTGAGGGACTAGCGGGAGTTGAGCAGTTCTTC.